What follows are 12 T cell receptor beta chains derived from one specimen sequenced in a study of T cell changes during pregnancy in multiple sclerosis (dated by TCRdb to between 2018 and 2021). The receptor library was made with the immunoSEQ multiplex PCR assay. As stored in TCRdb, this immuneACCESS dataset retains in-frame rearrangements with V and J assigned. A fraction of the clones does not appear; measured against another copy, unresolved V genes explain less than half of the discrepancy, and the remainder lacks a known reason. The sample table contains approximately 47,000 clones; only one count was recorded for 70% to 90% of them. The ten largest make up roughly 2% of the sample. Sequenced material: peripheral blood, taken in the first trimester of pregnancy. The receptors shown here come from a female donor with multiple sclerosis, enrolled in a pregnancy study.

The rearrangement uses TRBV28 and TRBJ2-1, with D possibly being TRBD1 (5 bases). This CDR3 contains 13 residues. Germline loops: CDR1 MDHEN, CDR2 SYDVKM. V lost 7 bases and J 0 bases, leaving 7 bases between the germline ends. The chain's CDR3 is CASIGVSYNEQFF. The DNA for the CDR3 is TGTGCCAGCATAGGGGTCTCCTACAATGAGCAGTTCTTC. The full variable domain, with the rest looked up from reference TRBV28 and TRBJ2-1, is DVKVTQSSRYLVKRTGEKVFLECVQDMDHENMFWYRQDPGLGLRLIYFSYDVKMKEKGDIPEGYSVSREKKERFSLILESASTNQTSMYLCASIGVSYNEQFFGPGTRLTVL.

This sequence joins TRBV29-1 and TRBJ2-7; possible D gene TRBD1, 5 bases. Trimming removed 2 bases at V and 6 bases at J, with 17 bases between. Germline V CDR1 and CDR2: SQVTM, ANQGSEA. The CDR3 is 14 amino acids. The CDR3 DNA follows: TGCAGCGTTGAAACTGGTGAAGGGGTCAGCGAGCAGTACTTC. It specifies CSVETGEGVSEQYF.

This sequence joins TRBV5-6 and TRBJ2-2; TRBD1 might be the D (6 bases). With 0 bases removed from V and 2 bases from J, the gap between germline ends came to 8 bases. This CDR3 is built from 15 residues. In germline, CDR1 is SGHDT, CDR2 YYEEEE. This CDR3 is CASSLGTVNTGELFF. The DNA for the CDR3 is TGTGCCAGCAGCTTGGGGACAGTCAACACCGGGGAGCTGTTTTTT.

This rearrangement joins TRBV18 to TRBJ1-2, with D unclear. The V and J ends lost 1 base and 6 bases respectively, with 12 bases between them. The CDR3 length is 14 residues. Germline CDR1 is KGHSH and CDR2 is LQKENI. CDR3: CASSPLRTEDGYTF. CDR3 nucleotide sequence: TGTGCCAGCTCACCACTTCGGACGGAGGATGGCTACACCTTC.

The rearrangement joins TRBV5-6 to TRBJ2-7; weak D call: TRBD1 (5 bases). Trimming took 4 bases from V and 4 from J, leaving 9 bases between them. The CDR3 has 12 residues. The germline gives CDR1 SGHDT, CDR2 YYEEEE. CDR3 amino acids: CASSPGHYEQYF. Written as DNA, the CDR3 is TGTGCCAGCAGCCCCGGACATTACGAGCAGTACTTC.

The sample holds one count of this clone. The chain links TRBV7-2 to TRBJ1-5; TRBD1 is a possible D gene (6 bases). The CDR3 consists of 15 residues. Trimming cost V 5 bases and J 5 bases, with 16 bases left between them. The germline V gene has CDR1 SGHTA and CDR2 FQGNSA. The CDR3 DNA sequence: TGTGCCAGCAGCCGGGGGGGGCAGGGTGATCAGCCCCAGCATTTT. This translates into CASSRGGQGDQPQHF.

The V gene is TRBV7-2, the J gene TRBJ1-2, with D possibly being TRBD1 (5 bases). Germline-derived CDR1 and CDR2 are SGHTA and FQGNSA. This CDR3 region has 13 residues. Trimming left V 3 bases short and J 2 bases short, with 7 bases between. The CDR3 loop reads CASSFDRNYGYTF. For the CDR3, the DNA is TGTGCCAGCAGCTTTGACAGAAACTATGGCTACACCTTC.

This chain links TRBV5-1 with TRBJ2-2; TRBD2 is a possible D gene (5 bases). The germline gives CDR1 SGHRS, CDR2 YFSETQ. This CDR3 region has 15 residues. The ends were cut back, 0 bases at V and 0 bases at J, with 6 bases in the middle. CDR3 amino acids: CASSLELANTGELFF. The DNA of the CDR3 is TGCGCCAGCAGCTTGGAACTAGCGAACACCGGGGAGCTGTTTTTT.

V gene TRBV5-6 combines with J gene TRBJ1-2; D gene ambiguous. Trimming took 3 bases from V and 3 from J, leaving 6 bases between them. The V gene's germline CDR1 is SGHDT and CDR2 YYEEEE. The CDR3 extends over 12 amino acids. The CDR3 loop reads CASSSGDYGYTF. In DNA, the CDR3 is TGTGCCAGCAGCTCGGGTGACTATGGCTACACCTTC.

The gene calls are TRBV7-3 and TRBJ1-6; D not resolved. This CDR3 comprises 16 residues. V was pared by 1 base and J by 2 bases, with 9 bases between. Germline V lookup: CDR1 SGHTA, CDR2 FQGTGA. In DNA, the CDR3 is TGTGCCAGCAGCTTAATAGGAGGGCCCTATAATTCACCCCTCCACTTT. It is translated as CASSLIGGPYNSPLHF.

This rearrangement joins TRBV7-2 to TRBJ2-2; D might be TRBD1 (5 bases). CDR3 size: 14 residues. The V and J ends lost 2 bases and 5 bases respectively, with 9 bases between them. The germline V gene has CDR1 SGHTA and CDR2 FQGNSA. CDR3 amino acids: CASSLSQGTGELFF. CDR3 sequence (DNA): TGTGCCAGCAGCTTATCGCAGGGAACCGGGGAGCTGTTTTTT. Together with reference TRBV7-2 and TRBJ2-2, the CDR3 gives the full variable domain: GAGVSQSPSNKVTEKGKDVELRCDPISGHTALYWYRQSLGQGLEFLIYFQGNSAPDKSGLPSDRFSAERTGGSVSTLTIQRTQQEDSAVYLCASSLSQGTGELFFGEGSRLTVL.

The V gene is TRBV6-4, the J gene TRBJ2-2; 9 bases align to TRBD2. The CDR3 length is 16 residues. Per germline, CDR1 MRHNA and CDR2 SNTAGT. V was pared by 5 bases and J by 3 bases, with 7 bases of the junction left unmatched. As DNA, the CDR3 is TGTGCCAGCAGTCCTTTAGCGGGGGCCTACACCGGGGAGCTGTTTTTT. Residues: CASSPLAGAYTGELFF.